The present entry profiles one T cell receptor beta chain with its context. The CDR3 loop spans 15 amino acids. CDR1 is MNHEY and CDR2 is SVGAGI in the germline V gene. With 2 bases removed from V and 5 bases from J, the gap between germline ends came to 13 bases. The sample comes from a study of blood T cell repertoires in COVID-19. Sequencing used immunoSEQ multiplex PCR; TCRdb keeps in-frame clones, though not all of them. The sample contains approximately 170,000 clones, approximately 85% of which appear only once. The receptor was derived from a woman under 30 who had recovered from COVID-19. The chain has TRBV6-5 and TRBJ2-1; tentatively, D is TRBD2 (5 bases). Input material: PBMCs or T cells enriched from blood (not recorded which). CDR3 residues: CASSYGDYLDNEQFF. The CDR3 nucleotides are TGTGCCAGCAGTTACGGTGACTACCTCGACAATGAGCAGTTCTTC.